This TCR beta chain was recovered during a study of blood T cell repertoires in COVID-19. The wider study: The origin of the acute and convalescent COVID-19 samples was the United States, Italy and Spain. The cDNA or gDNA used as material had been derived from T cells, B-cell-depleted T cells, or PBMCs.

CDR1 and CDR2 from the germline V gene are LNHNV and YYDKDF (reference sequence). This CDR3 contains 12 residues. V was pared by 5 bases and J by 9 bases, with 8 bases between. Methods used by the authors: Reference gene primer amplification gave estimated nucleated cell counts. TCRdb keeps only in-frame clones here, not all; method: immunoSEQ multiplex PCR. The DNA was the basis for D and trimming; V, J and clone size are from that table. The table lists about 140,000 clones, just under 90% of them singletons. Specimen: peripheral blood. The receptor was derived from a woman aged 35 to 49 with acute or convalescent COVID-19. This chain links TRBV15 with TRBJ1-6; D ambiguous. The CDR3 protein is CATSAWSSPLHF. Here the CDR3 DNA reads TGTGCCACCAGCGCATGGAGTTCACCCCTCCACTTT.